Listed here is a single TCR beta chain. Its specificity is unknown. This record comes from a study of blood T cells in healthy people across ages. Study observations and caveats: Aged donors had fewer naive CD4+ cells and lower diversity than long-lived donors.

Sample-barcoded 5' priming and a J-beta primer mix drove a second PCR of about 6 to 12 cycles. A template-switch adaptor containing 12 random nucleotides labeled each cDNA molecule. TCRdb re-called the 5' RACE reads with MiXCR, one entry per CDR3 protein. The sample records roughly 1,500,000 distinct CDR3 sequences, about 35% being singletons. Per-sample PBMC isolation yielded at least 7 million cells. Total RNA was isolated from each sample in quantities of at least 6 micrograms. The sample taken for sequencing was blood. This TCR was recovered from a woman under 40 in good health.

The CDR3 reads CASSLPLLRKVKNYEQYF. The CDR3 region has the DNA TGTGCCAGCAGCTTACCACTATTGAGGAAGGTTAAGAACTACGAGCAGTACTTC. The V and J genes are TRBV7-8 and TRBJ2-7, with unresolved D. This CDR3 is built from 18 residues. Germline-derived CDR1 and CDR2 are SGHVS and FQNEAQ. Deletions cut 2 bases from V and 3 bases from J, with 23 bases between.